Sequencing of this T cell receptor beta chain was carried out in a study of blood T cell repertoires in COVID-19. Study-wide context: The samples span acute and convalescent COVID-19 from the United States, Italy and Spain. The cDNA or gDNA used as material had been derived from T cells, B-cell-depleted T cells, or PBMCs.

In the study's own analysis: Quantification of nucleated cells was approximated via reference gene primer amplification. Sequencing used immunoSEQ multiplex PCR; TCRdb keeps in-frame clones, though not all of them. For V, J and clone size, that table is used; D and trimming come from the DNA. This table has around 270,000 clones, approximately 85% appearing once. It was during active infection that Seattle patients were enrolled and then longitudinally followed. This clone was observed once. The TCR comes from a human donor with COVID-19, enrolled during active disease. The donor label of this sample is uncertain. The sequencing input was peripheral blood.

The CDR3 is CATSEQGETQYF. CDR3 DNA: TGTGCCACCAGTGAGCAGGGAGAGACCCAGTACTTC. The chain recombines TRBV24-1 with TRBJ2-5; maybe TRBD1 (5 bases). The CDR3 consists of 12 residues. The germline V gene has CDR1 KGHDR and CDR2 SFDVKD. The V end was cut by 4 bases, the J end by 4 bases, with 6 bases between.